This TCR beta chain came from a study of molecular identifiers for immune sequencing clone quantification. Each CDR3 protein is one row after TCRdb ran MiXCR on the PCR reads. The sample yields about 35,000 distinct CDR3 sequences, 19% seen once. The V end was cut by 4 bases, the J end by 3 bases, with 20 bases between. The germline CDR1 and CDR2 sequences are SGHRS and YFSETQ. CDR3 size: 16 residues. Sequencing used naive CD8+ T cells from blood, with Jurkat cell RNA spiked in. Noted subset: FACS-sorted CD8+CD4-CCR7+CD45RA+ naive T cells. The receptor's source is a human donor in good health. Some libraries in this study had Jurkat cell RNA spiked in. V is TRBV5-1 and J is TRBJ2-7, with D unclear. DNA of the CDR3: TGCGCCAGCAGCCGGAACGACTTTGGCCGCCTCTACGAGCAGTACTTC. It codes for CASSRNDFGRLYEQYF.